The clone carrying this TCR beta chain was seen a single time. In the authors' methods: Quantification of nucleated cells was approximated via reference gene primer amplification. The table came from immunoSEQ multiplex PCR; TCRdb's copy has only in-frame clones and leaves some out. V and J calls and clone size are as listed in that table; D and trimming were resolved from the DNA. The data contain around 95,000 clones, approximately 84% of them singletons. The sample is drawn from a study of blood T cell repertoires in COVID-19. Study details: Italy, Spain and the United States were the sources of the convalescent and acute COVID-19 samples. PBMCs, B-cell-depleted T cells, or T cells were the source of the cDNA or gDNA that made up the material.

This CDR3 comprises 15 residues. V gave up 6 bases and J gave up 0 bases, with 13 bases separating them. The germline V gene has CDR1 SEHNR and CDR2 FQNEAQ (reference sequence). What was sequenced was peripheral blood. The TCR sequence derives from a man aged 25 to 40 in a cohort sampled during active COVID-19. The J gene is TRBJ2-3, the V gene TRBV7-9, with D uncertain. The DNA of the CDR3 is TGTGCCAGCAGACCCAGGATGGGCAGCACAGATACGCAGTATTTT. Encoded protein: CASRPRMGSTDTQYF.